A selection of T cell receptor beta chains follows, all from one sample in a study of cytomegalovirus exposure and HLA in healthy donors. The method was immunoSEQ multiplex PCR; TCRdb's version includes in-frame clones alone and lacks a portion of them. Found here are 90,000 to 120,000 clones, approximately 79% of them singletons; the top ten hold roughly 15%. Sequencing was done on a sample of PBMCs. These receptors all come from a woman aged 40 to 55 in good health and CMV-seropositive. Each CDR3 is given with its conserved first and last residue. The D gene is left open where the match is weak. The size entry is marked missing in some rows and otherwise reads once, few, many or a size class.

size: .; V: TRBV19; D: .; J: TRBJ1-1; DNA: TGTGCCAGTAGTACCCGCCAGGAGGGGAACACTGAAGCTTTCTTT; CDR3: CASSTRQEGNTEAFF
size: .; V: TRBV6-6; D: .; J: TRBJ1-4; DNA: TGTGCCAGCAGTTACGCCAGGGTGAATAATGAAAAACTGTTTTTT; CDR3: CASSYARVNNEKLFF
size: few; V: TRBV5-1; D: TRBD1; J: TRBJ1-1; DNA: TGCGCCAGCAGCTTCACAGGGGGCCAGACTGAAGCTTTCTTT; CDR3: CASSFTGGQTEAFF
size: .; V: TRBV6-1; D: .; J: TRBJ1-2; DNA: TGTGCCAGCAGTGAACCCTCCAGGGAATATGGCTACACCTTC; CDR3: CASSEPSREYGYTF
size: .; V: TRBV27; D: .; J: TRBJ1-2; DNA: TGTGCCAGCAGTTTATCGGGGGGGCAAAGCTATGGCTACACCTTC; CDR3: CASSLSGGQSYGYTF
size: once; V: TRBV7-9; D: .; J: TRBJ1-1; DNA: TGTGCCAGCAGCTTAGGAGAGGTATACGCTTTCTTT; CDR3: CASSLGEVYAFF
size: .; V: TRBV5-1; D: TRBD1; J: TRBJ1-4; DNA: TGCGCCAGCAGCAAGGGGGCGATTGATGAAAAACTGTTTTTT; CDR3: CASSKGAIDEKLFF
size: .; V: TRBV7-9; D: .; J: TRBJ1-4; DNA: TGTGCCAGCAGCTTAGGAAGGGGAACTAATGAAAAACTGTTTTTT; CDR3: CASSLGRGTNEKLFF
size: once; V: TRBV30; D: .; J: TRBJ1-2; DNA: TGTGCCTGGAGAGCAGGGGATTGGGATGGCTACACCTTC; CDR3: CAWRAGDWDGYTF
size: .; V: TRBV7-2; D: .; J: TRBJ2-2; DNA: TGTGCCAGCAGCTCCACGGTGACCGGGGAGCTGTTTTTT; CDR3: CASSSTVTGELFF
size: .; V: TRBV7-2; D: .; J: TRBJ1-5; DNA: TGTGCCAGCAGCCACTCCGGGGGGGGTCAGCCCCAGCATTTT; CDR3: CASSHSGGGQPQHF
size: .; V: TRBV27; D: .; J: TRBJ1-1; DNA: TGTGCCAGCAGGGTTGGGCAGGGCGAAACTGAAGCTTTCTTT; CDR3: CASRVGQGETEAFF
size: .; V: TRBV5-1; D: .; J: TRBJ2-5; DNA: TGCGCCAGCAGTTCGGGGAGAACCCAAGGGACCCAGTACTTC; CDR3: CASSSGRTQGTQYF
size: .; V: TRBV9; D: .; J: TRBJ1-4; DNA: TGTGCCAGCAGCATCGGGGGTTCTAATGAAAAACTGTTTTTT; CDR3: CASSIGGSNEKLFF
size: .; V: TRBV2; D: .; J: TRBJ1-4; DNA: TGTGCCAGCGCCGCGGGGGTTCGAGAAAAACTGTTTTTT; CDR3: CASAAGVREKLFF
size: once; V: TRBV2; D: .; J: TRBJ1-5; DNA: TGTGCCAGCAGTGAAGCGCTTCGGGGGGCGGGGGGAAGCAATCAGCCCCAGCATTTT; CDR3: CASSEALRGAGGSNQPQHF
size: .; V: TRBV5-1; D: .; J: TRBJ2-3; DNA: TGCGCCAGCAGCCTAGGACAGGGAGGGAGCACAGATACGCAGTATTTT; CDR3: CASSLGQGGSTDTQYF
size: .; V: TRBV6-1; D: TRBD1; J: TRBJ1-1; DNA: TGTGCCAGCAGTGTAAACAGGGGGCCCGATTTGAACACTGAAGCTTTCTTT; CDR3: CASSVNRGPDLNTEAFF
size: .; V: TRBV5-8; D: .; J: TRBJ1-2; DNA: TGTGCCAGCAGGTTACAGGGCTATGGCTACACCTTC; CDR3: CASRLQGYGYTF
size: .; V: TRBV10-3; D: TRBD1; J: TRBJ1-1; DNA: TGTGCCATCAGGACAGGGGGCGCAGGGACTGAAGCTTTCTTT; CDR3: CAIRTGGAGTEAFF
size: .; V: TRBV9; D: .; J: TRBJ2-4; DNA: TGTGCCAGCAGCGACCGGGATCGGGGAAACATTCAGTACTTC; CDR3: CASSDRDRGNIQYF
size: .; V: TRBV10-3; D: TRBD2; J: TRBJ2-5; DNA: TGTGCCATCAGTGAGAGTAAGCGGGGGGGCGGCGAGACCCAGTACTTC; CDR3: CAISESKRGGGETQYF
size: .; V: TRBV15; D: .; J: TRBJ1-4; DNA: TGTGCCACCAGCAGAGGACACCTGGGTGAAAAACTGTTTTTT; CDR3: CATSRGHLGEKLFF
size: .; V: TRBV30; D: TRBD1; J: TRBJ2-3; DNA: TGTGCCTGGAGCCAAGAACCGGGACAGGGAAGAACAGATACGCAGTATTTT; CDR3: CAWSQEPGQGRTDTQYF
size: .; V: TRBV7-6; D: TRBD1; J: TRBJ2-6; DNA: TGTGCCAGCAGTCGTCCGACAGGGGGCTCTGGGGCCAACGTCCTGACTTTC; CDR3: CASSRPTGGSGANVLTF
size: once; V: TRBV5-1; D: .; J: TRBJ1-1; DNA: TGCGCCAGCAGCCCCCCGTGGCAGAACACTGAAGCTTTCTTT; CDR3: CASSPPWQNTEAFF
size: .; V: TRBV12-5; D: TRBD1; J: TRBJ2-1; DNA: TGTGCTAGTGGTTCAAGGGGGCGGTATGAGCAGTTCTTC; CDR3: CASGSRGRYEQFF
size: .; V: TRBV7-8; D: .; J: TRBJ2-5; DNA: TGTGCCAGCAGCCCCATTTTTCAAGAGACCCAGTACTTC; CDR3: CASSPIFQETQYF
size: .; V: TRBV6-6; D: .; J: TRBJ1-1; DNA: TGTGCCAGCAGTTATAGACAGTACACTGAAGCTTTCTTT; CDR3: CASSYRQYTEAFF
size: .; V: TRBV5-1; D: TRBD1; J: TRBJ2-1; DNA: TGCGCCAGCAGCTTCGGACAGGGGGCACATGAGCAGTTCTTC; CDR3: CASSFGQGAHEQFF
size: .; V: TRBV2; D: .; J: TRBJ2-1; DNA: TGTGCCAGCAGCAAGACAAGAGGGATATCCTACAATGAGCAGTTCTTC; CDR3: CASSKTRGISYNEQFF
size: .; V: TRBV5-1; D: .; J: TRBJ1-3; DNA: TGCGCCATCAGCTTCGACCAGGCTTCCTCTGGAAACACCATATATTTT; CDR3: CAISFDQASSGNTIYF
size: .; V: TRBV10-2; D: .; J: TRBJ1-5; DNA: TGCGCCAGCAGTGACTCCGGGAGGACCCAGCCCCAGCATTTT; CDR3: CASSDSGRTQPQHF
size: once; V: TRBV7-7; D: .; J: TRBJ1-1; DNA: TGTGCTAGCAGCTCGAGACAGAACACTGAAGCTTTCTTT; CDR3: CASSSRQNTEAFF
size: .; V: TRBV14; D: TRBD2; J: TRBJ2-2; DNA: TGTGCCAGCAGCCAAGACGGGGGGGCGTGGGGCCGATACACCGGGGAGCTGTTTTTT; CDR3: CASSQDGGAWGRYTGELFF
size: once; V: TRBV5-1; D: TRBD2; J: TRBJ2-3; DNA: TGCGCCAGCAGCTTAGCGGGGCCTACCACAGATACGCAGTATTTT; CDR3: CASSLAGPTTDTQYF
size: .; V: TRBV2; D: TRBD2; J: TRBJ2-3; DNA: TGTGCCAGCAGCCCCTCTAGCGGGGGGGCAGATACGCAGTATTTT; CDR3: CASSPSSGGADTQYF
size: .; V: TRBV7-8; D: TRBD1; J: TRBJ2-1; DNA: TGTGCCAGCAGCTTCTCCAGGGGGATTCAAAGGGAGCAGTTCTTC; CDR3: CASSFSRGIQREQFF